These T cell receptor beta chains were read from a single sample in a study of breast tumors, draining lymph nodes, adjacent tissues. TCRdb reprocessed the multiplex PCR reads with MiXCR, giving one entry per CDR3 protein. This repertoire shows 60,000 to 75,000 distinct CDR3 sequences, around 52% found once; its top ten account for roughly 18%. Sequenced material: breast tumor tissue. Receptors were obtained from a female donor with breast cancer. Some clones in this sample may be carry-over from other donors' samples. CDR3s include the opening cysteine and the closing phenylalanine or tryptophan.

v_gene	CDR3aa
TRBV6-5	CASRMGGTGATDTQYF
TRBV20-1	CSARDPGQTNSPLHF
TRBV7-9	CASSLARDRGREQYF
TRBV29-1	CSVVPYLTGSRTGELFF
TRBV27	CASSPDRQYGYTF
TRBV11-2	CASSIGETSGRYNEQFF
TRBV7-9	CASSTRTAGRPDTQYF
TRBV20-1	CSARRGLAGSGYTF
TRBV6-2/TRBV6-3	CASRRLSTYQPQHF
TRBV6-1	CASRAPSYEQYF
TRBV7-6	CASSLGLITGASPLHF
TRBV7-9	CASSSAGVNEQFF
TRBV19	CASSIGTSGTYELYF
TRBV5-6	CASSLGTNEQYF
TRBV4-2	CASSQADKNNSPLHF
TRBV5-1	CASRLDRGAYEQYF
TRBV25-1	CASSGGGGSYGYTF
TRBV7-7	CASSLIDRSSYNEQFF
TRBV7-2	CAREAEISYEQYF
TRBV5-1	CASSYLAGGLNNEQFF
TRBV28	CASSLPGAPVGYTF
TRBV9	CASSVDSEGNNEQFF
TRBV18	CASSPRQAGPNYGYTF
TRBV20-1	CSARDPSKGLFF
TRBV12-3/TRBV12-4	CASSLPRSVWTQYF
TRBV29-1	CSVELPIYGYTF
TRBV5-1	CASSLEGFYGYGYTF
TRBV20-1	CSARDSLALSEQYF
TRBV20-1	CSAGGKFRNEQFF
TRBV5-8	CASSLAAAPPLHF
TRBV9	CASSLLAGVDPTDTQYF
TRBV5-4	CASSLDWAGAFF
TRBV11-2	CASSSAGALHF
TRBV15	CATSTQHFYEQYF
TRBV29-1	CSVWDSGDPGTLF
TRBV6-5	CASRWGDAGYEKLFF
TRBV6-6	CASRAPGQLYGYTF